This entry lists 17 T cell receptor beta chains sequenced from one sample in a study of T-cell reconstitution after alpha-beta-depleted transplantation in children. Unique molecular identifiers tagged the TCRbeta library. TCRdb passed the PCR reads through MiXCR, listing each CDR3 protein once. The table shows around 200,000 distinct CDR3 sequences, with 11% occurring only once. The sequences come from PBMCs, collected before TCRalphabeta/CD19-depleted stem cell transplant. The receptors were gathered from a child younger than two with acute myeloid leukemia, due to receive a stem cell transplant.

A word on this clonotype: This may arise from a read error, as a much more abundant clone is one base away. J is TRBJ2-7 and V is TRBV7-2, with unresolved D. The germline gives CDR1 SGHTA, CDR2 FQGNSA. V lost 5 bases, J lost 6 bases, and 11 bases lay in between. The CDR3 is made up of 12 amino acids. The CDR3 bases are TGTGCCAGCAGCCGAATACAGTGCGAGCAGTACTTC. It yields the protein CASSRIQCEQYF. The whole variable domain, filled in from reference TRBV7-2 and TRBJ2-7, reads GAGVSQSPSNKVTEKGKDVELRCDPISGHTALYWYRQSLGQGLEFLIYFQGNSAPDKSGLPSDRFSAERTGGSVSTLTIQRTQQEDSAVYLCASSRIQCEQYFGPGTRLTVT.

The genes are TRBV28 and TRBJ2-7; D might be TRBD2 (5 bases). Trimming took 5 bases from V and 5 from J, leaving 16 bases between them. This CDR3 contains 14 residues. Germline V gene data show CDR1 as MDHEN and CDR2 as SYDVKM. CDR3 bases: TGTGCCAGCAGTACCGCGCGAAGAGCGGACGAGCAGTACTTC. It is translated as CASSTARRADEQYF.

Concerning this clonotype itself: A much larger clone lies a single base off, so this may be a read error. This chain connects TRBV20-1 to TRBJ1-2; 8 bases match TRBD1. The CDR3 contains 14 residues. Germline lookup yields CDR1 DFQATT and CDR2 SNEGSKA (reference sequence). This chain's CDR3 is CGASSGQGIDGYTF. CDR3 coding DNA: TGCGGTGCTAGCTCCGGACAGGGTATCGATGGCTACACCTTC.

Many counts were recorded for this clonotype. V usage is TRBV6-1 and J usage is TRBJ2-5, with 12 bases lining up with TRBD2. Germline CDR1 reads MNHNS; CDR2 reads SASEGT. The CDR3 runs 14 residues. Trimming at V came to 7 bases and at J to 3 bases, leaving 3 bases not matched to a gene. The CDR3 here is CASKRLAGEETQYF. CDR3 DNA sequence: TGTGCCAGCAAGAGACTAGCGGGGGAAGAGACCCAGTACTTC.

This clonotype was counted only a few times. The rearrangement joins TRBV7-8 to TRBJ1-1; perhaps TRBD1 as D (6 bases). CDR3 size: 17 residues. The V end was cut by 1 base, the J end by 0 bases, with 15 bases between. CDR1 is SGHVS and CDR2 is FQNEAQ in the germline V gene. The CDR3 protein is CASSLVGAGGMNTEAFF. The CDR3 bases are TGTGCCAGCAGCTTAGTGGGGGCAGGCGGGATGAACACTGAAGCTTTCTTT.

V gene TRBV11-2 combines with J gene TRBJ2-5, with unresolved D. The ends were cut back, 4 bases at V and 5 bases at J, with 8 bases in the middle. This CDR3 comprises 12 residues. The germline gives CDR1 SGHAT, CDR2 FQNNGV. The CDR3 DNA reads TGTGCCAGCAGCTCGCGCCACGAGACCCAGTACTTC. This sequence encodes CASSSRHETQYF.

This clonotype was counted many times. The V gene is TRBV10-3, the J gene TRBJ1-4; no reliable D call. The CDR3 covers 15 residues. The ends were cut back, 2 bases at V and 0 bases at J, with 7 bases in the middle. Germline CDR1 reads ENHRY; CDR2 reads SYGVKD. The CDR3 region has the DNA TGTGCCATCAGTGAGAAGGGTCCAACTAATGAAAAACTGTTTTTT. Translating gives CAISEKGPTNEKLFF.

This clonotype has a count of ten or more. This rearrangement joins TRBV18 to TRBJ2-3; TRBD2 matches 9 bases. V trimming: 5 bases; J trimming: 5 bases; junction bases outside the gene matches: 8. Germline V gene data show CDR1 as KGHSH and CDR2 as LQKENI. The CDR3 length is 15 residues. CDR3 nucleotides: TGTGCCAGCTCAAATAGCGGGAGAGGCGGAGATACGCAGTATTTT. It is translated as CASSNSGRGGDTQYF.

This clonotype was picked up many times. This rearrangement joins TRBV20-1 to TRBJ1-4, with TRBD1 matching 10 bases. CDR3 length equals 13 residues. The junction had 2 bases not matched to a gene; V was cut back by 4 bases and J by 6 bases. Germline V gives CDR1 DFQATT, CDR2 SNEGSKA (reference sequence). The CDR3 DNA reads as TGCAGTGCTAAGGACAGGGGGGATGAAAAACTGTTTTTT. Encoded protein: CSAKDRGDEKLFF.

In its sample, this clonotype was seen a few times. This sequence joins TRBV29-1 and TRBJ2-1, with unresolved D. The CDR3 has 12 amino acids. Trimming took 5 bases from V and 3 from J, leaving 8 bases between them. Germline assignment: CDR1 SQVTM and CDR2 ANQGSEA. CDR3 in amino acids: CSVRLDYNEQFF. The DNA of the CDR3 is TGCAGCGTTAGGTTGGACTACAATGAGCAGTTCTTC.

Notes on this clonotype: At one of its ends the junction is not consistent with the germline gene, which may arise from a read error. CDR3 in amino acids: CTSSPQATRPSSYNEQFF. The CDR3 region has the DNA TGTACCAGCTCACCACAAGCAACCCGACCGAGCTCCTACAATGAGCAGTTCTTC. V usage is TRBV18 and J usage is TRBJ2-1; D gene ambiguous. The CDR3 runs 18 residues. Germline assignment: CDR1 KGHSH and CDR2 LQKENI.

CDR3 DNA sequence: TGTGCCAGCAGTTTAGACGGGGCCGTCGGGGGCTACACCTTC. Amino acid sequence: CASSLDGAVGGYTF. The chain employs TRBV12-3 or TRBV12-4 and TRBJ1-2, with D possibly being TRBD1 (5 bases). The CDR3 covers 14 residues. Trimming stripped 1 base from V and 8 bases from J, with 14 bases between.

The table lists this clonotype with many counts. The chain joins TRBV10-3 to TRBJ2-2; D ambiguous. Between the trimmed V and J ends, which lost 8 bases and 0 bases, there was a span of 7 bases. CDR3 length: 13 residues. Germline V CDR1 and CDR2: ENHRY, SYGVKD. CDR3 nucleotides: TGTGCCATCCGCCAGTCGAACACCGGGGAGCTGTTTTTT. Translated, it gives CAIRQSNTGELFF.

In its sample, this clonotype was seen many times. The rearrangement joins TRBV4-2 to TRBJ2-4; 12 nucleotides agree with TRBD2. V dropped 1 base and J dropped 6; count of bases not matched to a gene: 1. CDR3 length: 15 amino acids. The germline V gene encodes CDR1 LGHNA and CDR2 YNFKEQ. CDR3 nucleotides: TGTGCCAGCAGCCAAGGGACTAGCGGGATAAACATTCAGTACTTC. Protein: CASSQGTSGINIQYF.

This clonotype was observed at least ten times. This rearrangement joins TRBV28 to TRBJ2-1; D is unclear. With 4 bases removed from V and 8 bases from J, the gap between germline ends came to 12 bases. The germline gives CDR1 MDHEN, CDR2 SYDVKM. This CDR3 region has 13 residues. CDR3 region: CASSYPPGHEQFF. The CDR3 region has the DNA TGTGCCAGCAGTTATCCCCCGGGTCATGAGCAGTTCTTC. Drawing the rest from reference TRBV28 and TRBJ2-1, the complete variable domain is DVKVTQSSRYLVKRTGEKVFLECVQDMDHENMFWYRQDPGLGLRLIYFSYDVKMKEKGDIPEGYSVSREKKERFSLILESASTNQTSMYLCASSYPPGHEQFFGPGTRLTVL.

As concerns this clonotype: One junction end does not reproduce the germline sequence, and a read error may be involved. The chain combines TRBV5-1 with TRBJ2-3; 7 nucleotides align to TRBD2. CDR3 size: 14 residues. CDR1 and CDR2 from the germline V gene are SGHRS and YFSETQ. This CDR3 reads CVSTSAGVTDTQYF. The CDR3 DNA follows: TGCGTCAGCACGTCGGCGGGGGTCACAGATACGCAGTATTTT.

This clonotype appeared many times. In DNA, the CDR3 is TGTGCCAGCAGCTCCGCCGGGACAGTCTACGAGCAGTACTTC. It specifies CASSSAGTVYEQYF. This rearrangement joins TRBV11-3 to TRBJ2-7; 7 nucleotides agree with TRBD1. The trim removed 4 bases at V and 3 bases at J, leaving 6 bases unmatched. CDR3 length: 14 amino acids. CDR1 and CDR2 (germline): SGHNT, YENEEA.